Reported below is one T cell receptor beta chain. Its target antigen remains unknown. Per-nucleotide qualities are absent, and no much larger clonotype sits a single base away. The protocol used for the library was the immunoSEQ multiplex PCR assay. TCRdb took this table from immuneACCESS and kept in-frame rearrangements with V and J called. Such tables lack part of the clones; where checked against another copy, unresolved V genes explain under half of the gap, and the rest is unexplained. The sample profile shows about 43,000 clones; roughly 94% of them were found once. The biggest ten clones account for 24% of the sample. V is pared back by 5 bases and J by 6 bases, with 8 bases lying between the germline termini. The CDR3, from cysteine to phenylalanine, totals 13 residues. The DNA shown is the 39-base CDR3, in frame from base 1. CDR1 is given as SEHNR and CDR2 as FQNEAQ, both from the germline V gene (reference sequence).

The record originates from a study of control samples from healthy donors and cancer patients (dated by TCRdb to about 2020). Specimen: blood. The chain joins TRBV7-9 to TRBJ1-6; the D gene remains uncertain. The receptor comes from a man between 60 and 75 years old in good health. The base sequence is TGTGCCAGCAGCCTCGGAGGTAATTCACCCCTCCACTTT. Translated, it reads CASSLGGNSPLHF.